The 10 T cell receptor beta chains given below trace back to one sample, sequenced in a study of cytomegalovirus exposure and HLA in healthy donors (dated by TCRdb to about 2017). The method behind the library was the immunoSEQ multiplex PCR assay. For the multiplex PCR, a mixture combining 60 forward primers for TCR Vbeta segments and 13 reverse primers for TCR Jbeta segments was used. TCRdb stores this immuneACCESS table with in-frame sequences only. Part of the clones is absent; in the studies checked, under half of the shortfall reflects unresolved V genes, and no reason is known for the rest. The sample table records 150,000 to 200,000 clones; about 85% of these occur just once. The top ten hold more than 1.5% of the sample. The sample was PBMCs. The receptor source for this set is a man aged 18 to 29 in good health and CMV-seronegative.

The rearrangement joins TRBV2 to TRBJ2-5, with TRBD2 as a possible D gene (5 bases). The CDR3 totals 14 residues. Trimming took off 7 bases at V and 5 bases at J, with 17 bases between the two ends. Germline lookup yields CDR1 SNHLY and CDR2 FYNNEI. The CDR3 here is CASTEGWVLETQYF. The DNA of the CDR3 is TGTGCCAGCACCGAGGGTTGGGTGTTGGAGACCCAGTACTTC.

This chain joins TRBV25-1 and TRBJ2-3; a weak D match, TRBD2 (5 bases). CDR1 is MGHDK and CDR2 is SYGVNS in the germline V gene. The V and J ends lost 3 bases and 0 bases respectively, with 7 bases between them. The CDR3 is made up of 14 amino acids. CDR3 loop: CASSDGSSTDTQYF. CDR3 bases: TGTGCCAGCAGTGATGGGAGTAGCACAGATACGCAGTATTTT.

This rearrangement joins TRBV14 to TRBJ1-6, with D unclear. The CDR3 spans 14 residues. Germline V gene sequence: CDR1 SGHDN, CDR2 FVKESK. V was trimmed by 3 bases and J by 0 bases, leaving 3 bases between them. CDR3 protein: CASSQSSYNSPLHF. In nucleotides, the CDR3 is TGTGCCAGCAGCCAGAGCTCCTATAATTCACCCCTCCACTTT.

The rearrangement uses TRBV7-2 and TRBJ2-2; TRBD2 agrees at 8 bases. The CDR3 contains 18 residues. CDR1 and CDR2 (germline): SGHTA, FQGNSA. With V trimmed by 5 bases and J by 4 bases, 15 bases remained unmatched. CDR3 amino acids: CASSPLGVSGRGTGELFF. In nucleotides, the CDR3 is TGTGCCAGCAGCCCCCTAGGAGTAAGCGGGAGAGGCACCGGGGAGCTGTTTTTT.

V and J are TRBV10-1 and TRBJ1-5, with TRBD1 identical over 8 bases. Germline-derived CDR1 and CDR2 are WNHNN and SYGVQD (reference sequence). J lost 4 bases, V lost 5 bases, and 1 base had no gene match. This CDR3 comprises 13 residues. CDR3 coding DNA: TGCGCCAGCAGTTACAGGGGGAATCAGCCCCAGCATTTT. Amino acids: CASSYRGNQPQHF.

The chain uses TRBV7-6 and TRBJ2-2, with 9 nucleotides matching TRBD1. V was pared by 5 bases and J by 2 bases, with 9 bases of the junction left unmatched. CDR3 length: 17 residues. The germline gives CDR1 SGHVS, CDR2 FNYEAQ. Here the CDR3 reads CASSHRTGVYNTGELFF. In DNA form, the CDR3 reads TGTGCCAGCAGCCACCGGACAGGGGTTTATAACACCGGGGAGCTGTTTTTT.

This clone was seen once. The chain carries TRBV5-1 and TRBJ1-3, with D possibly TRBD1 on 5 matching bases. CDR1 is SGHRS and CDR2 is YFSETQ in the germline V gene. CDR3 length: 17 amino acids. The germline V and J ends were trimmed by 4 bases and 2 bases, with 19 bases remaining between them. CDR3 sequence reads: CASSGGTTPAAGNTIYF. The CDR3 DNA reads TGCGCCAGCAGCGGTGGGACTACCCCGGCGGCTGGAAACACCATATATTTT.

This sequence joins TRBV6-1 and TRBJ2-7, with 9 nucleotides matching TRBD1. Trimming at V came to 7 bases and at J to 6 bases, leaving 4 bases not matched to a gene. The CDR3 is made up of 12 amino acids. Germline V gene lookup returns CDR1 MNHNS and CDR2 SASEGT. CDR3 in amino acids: CASKDRGIEQYF. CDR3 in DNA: TGTGCCAGCAAGGACAGGGGTATCGAGCAGTACTTC.

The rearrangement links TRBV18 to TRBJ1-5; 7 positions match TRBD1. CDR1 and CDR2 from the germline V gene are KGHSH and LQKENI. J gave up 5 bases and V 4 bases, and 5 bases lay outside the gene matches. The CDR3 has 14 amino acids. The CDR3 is CASSLGQFDQPQHF. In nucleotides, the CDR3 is TGTGCCAGCTCACTGGGACAGTTTGATCAGCCCCAGCATTTT.

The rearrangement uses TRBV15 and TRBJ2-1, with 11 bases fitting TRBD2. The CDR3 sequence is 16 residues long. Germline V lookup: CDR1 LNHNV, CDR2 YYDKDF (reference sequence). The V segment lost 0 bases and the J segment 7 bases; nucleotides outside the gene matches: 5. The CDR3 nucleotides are TGTGCCACCAGCAGAGATAGCGGGAGGGCTGAGAATGAGCAGTTCTTC. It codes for CATSRDSGRAENEQFF.